One sample yielded the 13 T cell receptor beta chains listed below, sequenced in a study of blood T cell repertoires in COVID-19. This table comes from immunoSEQ multiplex PCR, and its TCRdb copy is limited to in-frame clones, with some not included. The sample has roughly 200,000 clones, approximately 88% seen once. The sample comprised peripheral blood. All receptors derive from a woman aged 40 to 50 with COVID-19, enrolled during active disease.

The V call is TRBV29-1, the J call TRBJ2-1, with TRBD1 as a possible D gene (6 bases). Trimming stripped 8 bases from V and 6 bases from J, with 17 bases between. Germline V CDR1 and CDR2: SQVTM, ANQGSEA. The CDR3 runs 13 residues. In nucleotides, the CDR3 is TGCAGCCGTGCAGGGGATTCGTTCAATGAGCAGTTCTTC. It yields the protein CSRAGDSFNEQFF.

For this clone: Additional DNA sequences in this sample encode the identical CDR3. J is TRBJ2-1 and V is TRBV5-8; weak D call: TRBD2 (6 bases). CDR1 is SGHTS, CDR2 YDEGEE, per germline. The germline V and J ends were trimmed by 4 bases and 0 bases, with 11 bases remaining between them. The CDR3 extends over 15 amino acids. The CDR3 DNA sequence: TGTGCCAGCAGCCTTAGCGGATCCTCCTACAATGAGCAGTTCTTC. Translation: CASSLSGSSYNEQFF.

This clone was detected only once. The chain joins TRBV7-9 to TRBJ2-1; 7 nucleotides align to TRBD2. The germline V gene encodes CDR1 SEHNR and CDR2 FQNEAQ (reference sequence). Unmatched junction bases numbered 10, after V lost 6 bases and J lost 2 bases. The CDR3 length is 16 residues. CDR3 coding DNA: TGTGCCAGCAGTGGGGGGGACTACCCACCCTACAATGAGCAGTTCTTC. This encodes CASSGGDYPPYNEQFF.

The chain uses TRBV6-6 and TRBJ2-2, with 7 bases matching TRBD1. V dropped 5 bases and J dropped 6; count of bases not matched to a gene: 15. This CDR3 has 17 residues. CDR1 MNHNY and CDR2 SVGAGI come from the germline V gene (reference sequence). The CDR3 region is CASSPPPGQPGAGELFF. Here the CDR3 DNA reads TGTGCCAGCAGTCCCCCTCCGGGACAGCCTGGCGCCGGGGAGCTGTTTTTT.

A single count supports this clone. The genes are TRBV3-1 (or the pseudogene TRBV3-2) and TRBJ1-2; D is uncertain. The CDR3 has 14 amino acids. V lost 1 base, J lost 4 bases, and 10 bases lay in between. Germline values: CDR1 LGHDT, CDR2 YNNKEL (reference sequence). The CDR3 loop reads CASSQAAGSYGYTF. Here the CDR3 DNA reads TGTGCCAGCAGCCAAGCCGCAGGATCCTATGGCTACACCTTC.

The chain is built from TRBV27 and TRBJ2-3, with TRBD2 identical over 10 bases. The junction had 7 bases not matched to a gene; V was cut back by 6 bases and J by 4 bases. This CDR3 comprises 15 residues. Per the germline V gene, CDR1 is MNHEY and CDR2 is SMNVEV (reference sequence). The CDR3 sequence is CASRSAGGPADTQYF. Here the CDR3 DNA reads TGTGCCAGCAGATCAGCGGGGGGGCCGGCAGATACGCAGTATTTT.

The V call is TRBV23-1, the J call TRBJ2-6, with D possibly being TRBD1 (5 bases). TRBV23-1 qualifies as an ORF whose function is uncertain. CDR3 length: 16 amino acids. V was trimmed by 0 bases and J by 2 bases, leaving 8 bases between them. In DNA, the CDR3 is TGCGCCAGCAGTCAATCGAAGGGGCCTGGGGCCAACGTCCTGACTTTC. This codes for CASSQSKGPGANVLTF.

Worth noting for this clone: Other nucleotide sequences in the sample specify the same CDR3. CDR3 in DNA: TGTGCCAGCAGTTACAGGGGAGCTGAAGCTTTCTTT. Translated, it gives CASSYRGAEAFF. The chain has TRBV27 and TRBJ1-1; 7 bases are shared with TRBD1. Germline V gene lookup returns CDR1 MNHEY and CDR2 SMNVEV (reference sequence). V dropped 4 bases and J dropped 6; count of bases not matched to a gene: 2. The CDR3 is made up of 12 amino acids.

The chain links TRBV19 to TRBJ1-5; the match to TRBD1 covers 11 bases. The CDR3 spans 15 residues. The germline gives CDR1 LNHDA, CDR2 SQIVND (reference sequence). V was clipped by 5 bases and J by 6 bases; unmatched bases: 6. The DNA for the CDR3 is TGTGCCAGTAGTCCAGGGACAGGGGGAGGTCAGCCCCAGCATTTT. Translation gives CASSPGTGGGQPQHF.

The genes are TRBV5-1 and TRBJ1-1; D not certain. Between the trimmed V and J ends, which lost 0 bases and 1 base, there was a span of 10 bases. The germline V gene has CDR1 SGHRS and CDR2 YFSETQ. This CDR3 comprises 15 residues. CDR3 in DNA: TGCGCCAGCAGCTTGGCCGCAGGTAGGAACACTGAAGCTTTCTTT. Translation: CASSLAAGRNTEAFF.

The V and J genes are TRBV3-1 (or the pseudogene TRBV3-2) and TRBJ2-7; 11 bases are shared with TRBD2. Trimming removed 4 bases from V and 2 bases from J; junction bases left unmatched: 7. The CDR3 spans 16 residues. The germline CDR1 and CDR2 sequences are LGHDT and YNNKEL (reference sequence). Here the CDR3 reads CASSLGLAGAPYEQYF. CDR3 coding DNA: TGTGCCAGCAGCCTTGGACTAGCGGGTGCACCCTACGAGCAGTACTTC.

There are a few counts of this clone. The chain has TRBV10-1 and TRBJ1-1, with D possibly TRBD1 on 5 matching bases. The CDR3 extends over 12 amino acids. With 7 bases removed from V and 11 bases from J, the gap between germline ends came to 17 bases. The germline V gene has CDR1 WNHNN and CDR2 SYGVQD (reference sequence). CDR3 bases: TGCGCCAGCAATGCGGGGGGAAGTCGGGCTTTCTTT. The encoded protein is CASNAGGSRAFF.

There are a few counts of this clone. Other DNA sequences in the same sample also yield this CDR3. The chain uses TRBV19 and TRBJ1-1; D is possibly TRBD1 (6 bases). This CDR3 is built from 14 residues. CDR1 and CDR2 (germline): LNHDA, SQIVND (reference sequence). The V gene lost 1 base and the J gene lost 1 base, with 7 bases spanning the gap. The CDR3 DNA sequence: TGTGCCAGTAGTATAGGGACAGCGAACACTGAAGCTTTCTTT. This translates into CASSIGTANTEAFF. Combining the CDR3 with reference TRBV19 and TRBJ1-1 gives the whole variable domain DGGITQSPKYLFRKEGQNVTLSCEQNLNHDAMYWYRQDPGQGLRLIYYSQIVNDFQKGDIAEGYSVSREKKESFPLTVTSAQKNPTAFYLCASSIGTANTEAFFGQGTRLTVV.